The source of this T cell receptor beta chain is a study of T cells in Graves' hyperthyroidism and ophthalmopathy. Study-level findings and limits: Ophthalmopathy was told apart from stable hyperthyroidism by a 13 V-J model.

Using RNA transcripts as the source, TCR beta CDR3 regions were amplified. The HTBI set primed first-round TCR CDR3 RT-PCR. TCRdb used MiXCR to reprocess the multiplex PCR reads, holding one entry per CDR3 protein. This table holds 400,000 to 500,000 distinct CDR3 sequences, about 15% found once. This CDR3 region has 13 residues. V dropped 0 bases and J dropped 10; count of bases not matched to a gene: 5. Looked up from germline, CDR1 is LGHDT and CDR2 is YNNKEL (reference sequence). Roughly 10 ml of fresh peripheral blood supplied the PBMCs. Many counts were recorded for this clonotype. Its cognate antigen is unknown.

The chain uses TRBV3-1 and TRBJ1-1; 7 bases fit TRBD1. Sequences were obtained from blood. The TCR sequence derives from a man between 18 and 35 years old with Graves' ophthalmopathy. CDR3 nucleotides: TGTGCCAGCAGCCAAGAAACGGGACAGATAGCTTTCTTT. Protein product: CASSQETGQIAFF.